The 18 T cell receptor beta chains in this list originate from one sample, sequenced in a study of cytotoxic CD8 clonotypes in ibrutinib-treated CLL. The data were produced by immunoSEQ multiplex PCR, yet TCRdb's version contains in-frame clones alone and is incomplete. Of approximately 67,000 clones in the sample, approximately 80% are singletons; the top ten hold 7.5% to 8%. The source was PBMCs, collected at disease progression, from a patient treated with ibrutinib. The source is a human donor with chronic lymphocytic leukemia.

The chain carries TRBV6-5 and TRBJ2-6; possibly TRBD1 or TRBD2 for D (5 bases each). V lost 0 bases and J lost 2, with 8 bases in between. The CDR3 runs to 16 residues. CDR1 and CDR2 (germline): MNHEY, SVGAGI. DNA of the CDR3: TGTGCCAGCAGTTACTCGAGGGGTGCTGGGGCCAACGTCCTGACTTTC. Translation gives CASSYSRGAGANVLTF.

V usage is TRBV6-5 and J usage is TRBJ2-3; D might be TRBD2 (5 bases). Germline CDR1 MNHEY, CDR2 SVGAGI. This CDR3 spans 15 amino acids. Trimming left V 0 bases short and J 2 bases short, with 9 bases between. The CDR3 coding sequence is TGTGCCAGCAGTTACTCGACTACTTACACAGATACGCAGTATTTT. This gives the protein CASSYSTTYTDTQYF.

The chain couples TRBV29-1 to TRBJ2-2, with a weak D call TRBD1 (6 bases). Germline V gene lookup returns CDR1 SQVTM and CDR2 ANQGSEA. CDR3 length: 13 amino acids. The ends were cut back, 7 bases at V and 4 bases at J, with 13 bases in the middle. CDR3 sequence: CSDREMGTGELFF. In DNA form, the CDR3 reads TGCAGCGACAGGGAGATGGGCACCGGGGAGCTGTTTTTT.

This clone has only one observation. V usage is TRBV7-7 and J usage is TRBJ2-7, with D hard to call. Trimming pared 1 base from V and 7 bases from J, leaving 14 bases between. Germline CDR1 is SSHAT and CDR2 is FNYEAQ (reference sequence). CDR3 length: 14 amino acids. The CDR3 loop is CASSLDRSFWEQYF. In nucleotides, the CDR3 is TGTGCCAGCAGCTTAGACAGAAGCTTTTGGGAGCAGTACTTC.

Only one count was recorded for this clone. The V gene is TRBV4-2, the J gene TRBJ1-2; 7 positions match TRBD1. V shed 0 bases, J shed 2 bases, and the junction held 3 bases outside the gene matches. Germline V CDR1 and CDR2: LGHNA, YNFKEQ. The CDR3 consists of 15 residues. Here the CDR3 DNA reads TGTGCCAGCAGCCAAGATGGGACAGACAACTATGGCTACACCTTC. It yields the protein CASSQDGTDNYGYTF.

This clone was seen a handful of times. J is TRBJ1-1 and V is TRBV9; D is unclear. The CDR3 consists of 14 residues. Germline CDR1 SGDLS, CDR2 YYNGEE. V was cut by 2 bases and J by 1 base, with 9 bases left in between. The CDR3 here is CASSVQYPNTEAFF. CDR3 nucleotide sequence: TGTGCCAGCAGCGTCCAATACCCGAACACTGAAGCTTTCTTT.

CDR3 residues: CASSPTSGANVLTF. DNA of the CDR3: TGCGCCAGCAGCCCGACTTCTGGGGCCAACGTCCTGACTTTC. The rearrangement joins TRBV5-1 to TRBJ2-6, with D unresolved. Trimming pared 4 bases from V and 1 base from J, leaving 6 bases between. The CDR3 is 14 residues long. Germline-derived CDR1 and CDR2 are SGHRS and YFSETQ.

CDR3 in DNA: TGTGCCAGCAGTTTATCGATACAGGGTGAAGCTTTCTTT. As protein: CASSLSIQGEAFF. The V and J genes are TRBV27 and TRBJ1-1; TRBD1 is a possible D gene (6 bases). The V end lost 0 bases, the J end lost 7 bases, and 9 bases lay between the germline ends. CDR1 and CDR2 from the germline V gene are MNHEY and SMNVEV (reference sequence). This CDR3 is 13 amino acids long.

V is TRBV6-4 and J is TRBJ2-1; TRBD1 or TRBD2 may be the D gene (5 bases each). Trimming pared 3 bases from V and 2 bases from J, leaving 11 bases between. Per the germline V gene, CDR1 is MRHNA and CDR2 is SNTAGT. The CDR3 is made up of 15 amino acids. The chain's CDR3 is CASSEGPGPYNEQFF. CDR3 DNA sequence: TGTGCCAGCAGTGAAGGACCGGGGCCCTACAATGAGCAGTTCTTC.

About this clone itself: Other DNA sequences in the same sample also yield this CDR3. The CDR3 loop reads CAWSVLVGEETQYF. In nucleotides, the CDR3 is TGTGCCTGGAGTGTACTAGTGGGAGAAGAGACCCAGTACTTC. V usage is TRBV30 and J usage is TRBJ2-5, with D maybe TRBD2 (5 bases). V was shortened by 0 bases and J by 3 bases, with 11 bases between the two germline ends. The CDR3 has 14 amino acids. The germline CDR1 and CDR2 sequences are GTSNPN and SVGIG (reference sequence).

V is TRBV6-4 and J is TRBJ2-2; D remains unclear. This CDR3 is built from 14 residues. Germline CDR1 reads MRHNA; CDR2 reads SNTAGT. Between the trimmed V and J ends, which lost 2 bases and 4 bases, there was a span of 8 bases. The CDR3 loop reads CASSDGVATGELFF. The CDR3 bases are TGTGCCAGCAGTGACGGGGTAGCCACCGGGGAGCTGTTTTTT.

The table lists this clone with a few counts. The chain couples TRBV7-3 to TRBJ1-2; 7 bases match TRBD1. CDR1 and CDR2 from the germline V gene are SGHTA and FQGTGA. The CDR3 consists of 15 residues. Losses at the gene ends were 5 bases for V and 3 bases for J; bases not matched to a gene: 9. CDR3 nucleotide sequence: TGTGCCAGCAGCCAGACAGGGAGGGTGGACTATGGCTACACCTTC. As protein: CASSQTGRVDYGYTF. The full variable domain, with the rest looked up from reference TRBV7-3 and TRBJ1-2, is GAGVSQTPSNKVTEKGKYVELRCDPISGHTALYWYRQSLGQGPEFLIYFQGTGAADDSGLPNDRFFAVRPEGSVSTLKIQRTERGDSAVYLCASSQTGRVDYGYTFGSGTRLTVV.

The V gene is TRBV19, the J gene TRBJ2-1; D remains ambiguous. Germline V gene data show CDR1 as LNHDA and CDR2 as SQIVND (reference sequence). Trimming took off 1 base at V and 5 bases at J, with 9 bases between the two ends. The CDR3 is 14 residues long. CDR3 in amino acids: CASSIVAGDNEQFF. CDR3 bases: TGTGCCAGTAGTATAGTAGCCGGAGACAATGAGCAGTTCTTC.

V and J are TRBV2 and TRBJ2-1, with 12 bases fitting TRBD2. V trimming: 6 bases; J trimming: 7 bases; junction bases outside the gene matches: 7. The germline V gene encodes CDR1 SNHLY and CDR2 FYNNEI. The CDR3 length is 15 residues. DNA of the CDR3: TGTGCCAGCAGCAGGCTAGCGGGGGGGTGGAATGAGCAGTTCTTC. Protein sequence: CASSRLAGGWNEQFF. Supplemented by reference TRBV2 and TRBJ2-1, the full variable domain reads EPEVTQTPSHQVTQMGQEVILRCVPISNHLYFYWYRQILGQKVEFLVSFYNNEISEKSEIFDDQFSVERPDGSNFTLKIRSTKLEDSAMYFCASSRLAGGWNEQFFGPGTRLTVL.

This clone was counted at least ten times. The CDR3 DNA sequence: TGTGCCAGCAGCCCTAACCCTAGCGGGAGTTACGAGCAGTACTTC. Protein sequence: CASSPNPSGSYEQYF. V is TRBV7-2 and J is TRBJ2-7, with TRBD2 identical over 10 bases. Germline V gene data show CDR1 as SGHTA and CDR2 as FQGNSA. V lost 5 bases, J lost 4 bases, and 8 bases stayed unmatched. This CDR3 region has 15 residues.

The J gene is TRBJ1-6, the V gene TRBV28; D gene ambiguous. The CDR3 length is 14 residues. CDR1 and CDR2 (germline): MDHEN, SYDVKM. V lost 6 bases, J lost 7 bases, and 13 bases lay in between. Written as DNA, the CDR3 is TGTGCCAGCAGCTTTACTGGAGGCAATTCACCCCTCCACTTT. Encoded protein: CASSFTGGNSPLHF.

The chain combines TRBV18 with TRBJ2-1; TRBD1 might be the D (5 bases). Trimming removed 2 bases at V and 5 bases at J, with 13 bases between. The CDR3 length is 15 residues. Germline V gene lookup returns CDR1 KGHSH and CDR2 LQKENI. CDR3 sequence reads: CASSPFSDSHNEQFF. The CDR3 nucleotides are TGTGCCAGCTCACCATTTAGTGACAGTCACAATGAGCAGTTCTTC. Using reference TRBV18 and TRBJ2-1 for the parts outside the CDR3, the full variable domain is NAGVMQNPRHLVRRRGQEARLRCSPMKGHSHVYWYRQLPEEGLKFMVYLQKENIIDESGMPKERFSAEFPKEGPSILRIQQVVRGDSAAYFCASSPFSDSHNEQFFGPGTRLTVL.

The chain employs TRBV6-5 and TRBJ2-4, with D tentatively TRBD1 or TRBD2 (5 bases each). There are 12 residues in the CDR3. V shed 8 bases and J shed 6 bases, with 11 bases lying between them. The germline V gene has CDR1 MNHEY and CDR2 SVGAGI. The CDR3 loop is CASGDRGNIQYF. The CDR3 DNA is TGTGCCAGCGGGGACCGGGGAAACATTCAGTACTTC.